The 13 T cell receptor beta chains in this list originate from one sample, sequenced in a study of blood T cell repertoires in COVID-19. Repertoires were generated with immunoSEQ multiplex PCR, while TCRdb's copy carries only in-frame clones and drops some. The table includes about 140,000 clones, 60% to 85% detected once. Sample: peripheral blood. Every receptor here comes from a woman older than 75 with active or convalescent COVID-19.

CDR3 in DNA: TGTGCCAGCAGGAGTGGACAGGGCATTTCACCCCTCCACTTT. This translates into CASRSGQGISPLHF. This chain uses TRBV27 with TRBJ1-6, with 8 bases identical to TRBD1. This CDR3 region has 14 residues. From germline, CDR1 is MNHEY and CDR2 SMNVEV (reference sequence). With 6 bases clipped from V and 9 bases from J, the junction kept 7 bases outside the gene matches.

This chain joins TRBV18 and TRBJ2-6; unclear D gene. Trimming stripped 5 bases from V and 4 bases from J, with 12 bases between. CDR1 is KGHSH and CDR2 is LQKENI in the germline V gene. This CDR3 has 15 residues. The CDR3 here is CASSTQAPGANVLTF. The DNA of the CDR3 is TGTGCCAGCTCAACCCAGGCCCCCGGGGCCAACGTCCTGACTTTC.

This clone was observed a single time. The genes are TRBV3-1 (or the pseudogene TRBV3-2) and TRBJ2-5; 8 nucleotides align to TRBD1. Germline V gene data show CDR1 as LGHDT and CDR2 as YNNKEL (reference sequence). Trimming took 4 bases from V and 0 from J; bases not matched to a gene: 7. The CDR3 is 16 amino acids. In DNA, the CDR3 is TGTGCCAGCAGCCCCTACAGGGGGAATAACCAAGAGACCCAGTACTTC. This codes for CASSPYRGNNQETQYF.

The V call is TRBV29-1, the J call TRBJ2-3; perhaps TRBD2 as D (5 bases). From germline, CDR1 is SQVTM and CDR2 ANQGSEA. The CDR3 has 14 amino acids. Trimming removed 8 bases at V and 2 bases at J, with 17 bases between. The CDR3, as DNA: TGCAGCCTTCGGCCCCCTCGGGACACAGATACGCAGTATTTT. Its translation is CSLRPPRDTDTQYF.

The CDR3 DNA is TGTGCCAGCAGTCCGCGTATGAACACTGAAGCTTTCTTT. Translation gives CASSPRMNTEAFF. The chain has TRBV12-3 or TRBV12-4 and TRBJ1-1; D remains ambiguous. V lost 5 bases and J 0 bases, leaving 7 bases between the germline ends. The CDR3 length is 13 residues.

This clone was observed a handful of times. This sequence joins TRBV6-1 and TRBJ1-5; D remains unclear. The germline CDR1 and CDR2 sequences are MNHNS and SASEGT. The CDR3 consists of 16 residues. The V and J ends lost 4 bases and 2 bases respectively, with 15 bases between them. In DNA, the CDR3 is TGTGCCAGCAGTGCTTTTATAATTCGGGGCAATCAGCCCCAGCATTTT. The encoded protein is CASSAFIIRGNQPQHF.

The sample holds many counts of this clone. The chain uses TRBV19 and TRBJ1-1, with 8 bases matching TRBD1. The CDR3 has 14 residues. CDR1 is LNHDA, CDR2 SQIVND, per germline (reference sequence). V lost 8 bases and J lost 4; bases outside the gene matches: 9. The CDR3 bases are TGTGCCAGTGACACAGGGGGGCTCCGCACTGAAGCTTTCTTT. This translates into CASDTGGLRTEAFF.

The chain has TRBV28 and TRBJ1-4; possible D gene TRBD1, 6 bases. Trimming took 5 bases from V and 10 from J, leaving 17 bases between them. This CDR3 spans 14 amino acids. Germline V gene lookup returns CDR1 MDHEN and CDR2 SYDVKM. The CDR3 coding sequence is TGTGCCAGCAGTACCGGGACAACGGGGGGAAAACTGTTTTTT. It encodes CASSTGTTGGKLFF.

The chain is built from TRBV7-2 and TRBJ1-4; D unclear. V was cut by 3 bases and J by 8 bases, with 10 bases left in between. CDR1 is SGHTA, CDR2 FQGNSA, per germline. The length of the CDR3 is 13 residues. The CDR3 spells CASSFGAREKLFF. The CDR3 nucleotides read TGTGCCAGCAGCTTCGGCGCGAGGGAAAAACTGTTTTTT. Filled out from reference TRBV7-2 and TRBJ1-4, the complete variable domain reads GAGVSQSPSNKVTEKGKDVELRCDPISGHTALYWYRQSLGQGLEFLIYFQGNSAPDKSGLPSDRFSAERTGGSVSTLTIQRTQQEDSAVYLCASSFGAREKLFFGSGTQLSVL.

This clone has only a few counts. V usage is TRBV28 and J usage is TRBJ1-2, with 10 bases aligning to TRBD1. Per germline, CDR1 MDHEN and CDR2 SYDVKM. The CDR3 sequence is 16 residues long. With 6 bases clipped from V and 0 bases from J, the junction kept 7 bases outside the gene matches. The CDR3 DNA reads TGTGCCAGCAGCCCCACCGGGACAGGGGCTAACTATGGCTACACCTTC. It translates to CASSPTGTGANYGYTF.

This clone has a single count. The chain uses TRBV18 and TRBJ1-6; D is undetermined. The CDR3 sequence is 13 residues long. CDR1 is KGHSH, CDR2 LQKENI, per germline. Deletions cut 6 bases from V and 7 bases from J, with 10 bases between. CDR3 in amino acids: CASSPSGNSPLHF. The CDR3 nucleotides read TGTGCCAGCTCCCCGAGCGGGAATTCACCCCTCCACTTT. Supplemented by reference TRBV18 and TRBJ1-6, the full variable domain reads NAGVMQNPRHLVRRRGQEARLRCSPMKGHSHVYWYRQLPEEGLKFMVYLQKENIIDESGMPKERFSAEFPKEGPSILRIQQVVRGDSAAYFCASSPSGNSPLHFGNGTRLTVT.

The chain has TRBV29-1 and TRBJ2-1; 7 bases map to TRBD1. V lost 3 bases to trimming and J lost 4 bases; unmatched junction nucleotides: 9. This CDR3 contains 15 residues. Germline CDR1 and CDR2: SQVTM and ANQGSEA. DNA for the CDR3: TGCAGCGTTGATGGGGACAGCTGGAATTACAATGAGCAGTTCTTC. Translated: CSVDGDSWNYNEQFF.

Only a few counts were recorded for this clone. The chain links TRBV21-1 to TRBJ1-5; the D segment call TRBD1 is taken from the table without a DNA check. TRBV21-1 is an annotated pseudogene. The CDR3 covers 15 residues. CDR3 amino acids: CARADRRNNQRPQHF. The CDR3 DNA sequence: TGTGCCAGAGCGGACAGGAGGAATAATCAGCGGCCCCAGCATTTT.